This passage covers 17 T cell receptor beta chains from one sample sequenced in a study of cytomegalovirus exposure and HLA in healthy donors. Assay: immunoSEQ multiplex PCR; the TCRdb copy retains only in-frame clones and omits some. The sample comprises some 320,000 clones, approximately 86% of which are singletons, and roughly 1.1% rests with the top ten. Sequencing input: PBMCs. These receptors were collected from a woman aged 25 to 39 in good health and CMV-seropositive.

The rearrangement links TRBV6-4 to TRBJ2-6, with no clear D. Germline assignment: CDR1 MRHNA and CDR2 SNTAGT. CDR3 length: 15 amino acids. V shed 2 bases and J shed 1 base, with 6 bases lying between them. CDR3 nucleotides: TGTGCCAGCAGTGACCCCAAATCTGGGGCCAACGTCCTGACTTTC. Protein product: CASSDPKSGANVLTF.

A remark on this clone: This sample also contains other DNA sequences that code for the same CDR3. This sequence joins TRBV7-3 and TRBJ2-3; TRBD2 matches at 10 bases. CDR1 and CDR2 from the germline V gene are SGHTA and FQGTGA. The CDR3 length is 15 residues. V dropped 3 bases and J dropped 1; count of bases not matched to a gene: 1. The DNA of the CDR3 is TGTGCCAGCAGCTTCACTAGCGGGGGCACAGATACGCAGTATTTT. It specifies CASSFTSGGTDTQYF.

J is TRBJ1-1 and V is TRBV27, with 8 bases that match TRBD1. Germline V CDR1 and CDR2: MNHEY, SMNVEV (reference sequence). V trimming: 3 bases; J trimming: 4 bases; junction bases outside the gene matches: 4. CDR3 size: 14 residues. The CDR3 loop is CASSLDRVSTEAFF. In nucleotides, the CDR3 is TGTGCCAGCAGTTTGGACAGGGTGAGCACTGAAGCTTTCTTT.

This chain connects TRBV28 to TRBJ2-1; TRBD2 matches 9 bases. CDR3 length: 15 amino acids. J was trimmed by 9 bases and V by 3 bases; bases with no gene match: 9. In germline, CDR1 is MDHEN, CDR2 SYDVKM. CDR3 sequence: CASSFSGSVFSEQFF. The DNA of the CDR3 is TGTGCCAGCAGTTTTAGCGGGAGTGTTTTCAGTGAGCAGTTCTTC.

The gene calls are TRBV2 and TRBJ1-1, with unresolved D. CDR3 length: 10 amino acids. Per the germline V gene, CDR1 is SNHLY and CDR2 is FYNNEI. Trimming left V 7 bases short and J 12 bases short, with 12 bases between. CDR3 nucleotides: TGTGCCAGCAAGGAGGGAGAATCTTTCTTT. This sequence encodes CASKEGESFF.

In its sample, this clone was seen once. This sequence joins TRBV19 and TRBJ2-7; D is possibly TRBD2 (5 bases). With 5 bases removed from V and 2 bases from J, the gap between germline ends came to 10 bases. Per the germline V gene, CDR1 is LNHDA and CDR2 is SQIVND (reference sequence). This CDR3 comprises 13 residues. CDR3: CASSREGTYEQYF. The CDR3 DNA reads TGTGCCAGTAGTCGAGAGGGAACCTACGAGCAGTACTTC. Using reference TRBV19 and TRBJ2-7 for the parts outside the CDR3, the full variable domain is DGGITQSPKYLFRKEGQNVTLSCEQNLNHDAMYWYRQDPGQGLRLIYYSQIVNDFQKGDIAEGYSVSREKKESFPLTVTSAQKNPTAFYLCASSREGTYEQYFGPGTRLTVT.

The gene calls are TRBV5-1 and TRBJ2-2; 9 bases align to TRBD2. Trimming removed 4 bases from V and 4 bases from J; junction bases left unmatched: 5. Germline V gene lookup returns CDR1 SGHRS and CDR2 YFSETQ. The CDR3 is 15 amino acids. The CDR3 is CASSVGTSSTGELFF. The CDR3 DNA is TGCGCCAGCAGCGTGGGGACTAGCAGCACCGGGGAGCTGTTTTTT. The full variable domain, with the rest looked up from reference TRBV5-1 and TRBJ2-2, is KAGVTQTPRYLIKTRGQQVTLSCSPISGHRSVSWYQQTPGQGLQFLFEYFSETQRNKGNFPGRFSGRQFSNSRSEMNVSTLELGDSALYLCASSVGTSSTGELFFGEGSRLTVL.

This clone was recorded once. The chain recombines TRBV11-3 with TRBJ2-7; 7 bases match TRBD2. The V segment lost 5 bases and the J segment 6 bases; nucleotides outside the gene matches: 10. Germline loops: CDR1 SGHNT, CDR2 YENEEA. This CDR3 has 14 residues. CDR3 DNA sequence: TGTGCCAGCAGCCTAGGGGCGGGAGCTGGCGAGCAGTACTTC. Its translation: CASSLGAGAGEQYF. Supplemented by reference TRBV11-3 and TRBJ2-7, the full variable domain reads EAGVVQSPRYKIIEKKQPVAFWCNPISGHNTLYWYLQNLGQGPELLIRYENEEAVDDSQLPKDRFSAERLKGVDSTLKIQPAELGDSAVYLCASSLGAGAGEQYFGPGTRLTVT.

This clone was seen a single time. The chain couples TRBV6-5 to TRBJ2-1; 7 positions match TRBD2. Germline V gives CDR1 MNHEY, CDR2 SVGAGI. CDR3 size: 16 residues. V lost 4 bases to trimming and J lost 5 bases; unmatched junction nucleotides: 11. This CDR3 is CASSSTAGVPHNEQFF. In nucleotides, the CDR3 is TGTGCCAGCAGTTCTACGGCGGGAGTGCCACACAATGAGCAGTTCTTC.

This clone was counted between two and nine times. V usage is TRBV5-4 and J usage is TRBJ1-5, with D perhaps matching TRBD1 (6 bases). The germline V and J ends were trimmed by 0 bases and 6 bases, with 7 bases remaining between them. The CDR3 loop spans 13 amino acids. Germline CDR1 and CDR2: SGHNT and YYREEE (reference sequence). The CDR3 sequence: CASSLGGAQPQHF. As DNA, the CDR3 is TGTGCCAGCAGCTTGGGGGGGGCTCAGCCCCAGCATTTT.

This clone came up once. The chain employs TRBV5-6 and TRBJ2-7; 11 bases agree with TRBD2. V was clipped by 4 bases and J by 4 bases; unmatched bases: 7. The germline gives CDR1 SGHDT, CDR2 YYEEEE. The CDR3 is made up of 15 amino acids. CDR3 DNA: TGTGCCAGCAGCGGGGGACTAGCGGTAAATTACGAGCAGTACTTC. Translating gives CASSGGLAVNYEQYF.

The chain couples TRBV6-4 to TRBJ2-1; 9 bases fit TRBD2. J gave up 5 bases and V 5 bases, and 4 bases lay outside the gene matches. The length of the CDR3 is 14 residues. Germline assignment: CDR1 MRHNA and CDR2 SNTAGT. DNA of the CDR3: TGTGCCAGCAGTTTAGCGGGGGCTAACAATGAGCAGTTCTTC. This codes for CASSLAGANNEQFF.

The V gene is TRBV28, the J gene TRBJ2-3; D might be TRBD2 (6 bases). The germline V and J ends were trimmed by 0 bases and 4 bases, with 8 bases remaining between them. From germline, CDR1 is MDHEN and CDR2 SYDVKM. CDR3 length: 14 amino acids. This CDR3 is CASSLWEGPDTQYF. The DNA for the CDR3 is TGTGCCAGCAGTTTATGGGAGGGTCCAGATACGCAGTATTTT.

This clone turned up a few times. The gene calls are TRBV10-3 and TRBJ1-1; D is ambiguous. The CDR3 totals 14 residues. Trimming left V 6 bases short and J 1 base short, with 12 bases between. The germline V gene encodes CDR1 ENHRY and CDR2 SYGVKD. This CDR3 reads CAIRKKAENTEAFF. In nucleotides, the CDR3 is TGTGCCATCAGGAAGAAGGCAGAGAACACTGAAGCTTTCTTT.

The chain combines TRBV28 with TRBJ1-2; D ambiguous. Trimming cost V 3 bases and J 11 bases, with 16 bases left between them. CDR1 and CDR2 (germline): MDHEN, SYDVKM. The CDR3 has 13 amino acids. CDR3 sequence reads: CASSLHPESQYTF. CDR3 in DNA: TGTGCCAGCAGTTTGCACCCCGAGAGTCAATACACCTTC.

The chain carries TRBV2 and TRBJ1-1, with 7 bases matching TRBD1. After removal of 5 bases from V and 1 base from J, the junction contained 7 bases not matched to a gene. Germline lookup yields CDR1 SNHLY and CDR2 FYNNEI. The CDR3 is 15 residues long. The CDR3 sequence: CASSQTGPPNTEAFF. The CDR3, as DNA: TGTGCCAGCAGTCAGACAGGGCCCCCGAACACTGAAGCTTTCTTT.

The chain is built from TRBV9 and TRBJ1-2; D is undetermined. V lost 3 bases and J lost 3, with 3 bases in between. Per the germline V gene, CDR1 is SGDLS and CDR2 is YYNGEE. The CDR3 sequence is 11 residues long. The CDR3 coding sequence is TGTGCCAGCAGCGCGTACTATGGCTACACCTTC. This gives the protein CASSAYYGYTF.